Below are 16 T cell receptor beta chains sequenced from a single sample in a study of T-cell memory formation after mild COVID-19. TCRdb fed the 5' RACE reads into MiXCR, producing one record per CDR3 protein. The top ten hold under 25% of the sample, which has around 300,000 distinct CDR3 sequences, approximately 8.4% seen once. The sequenced material came from PBMCs or a T cell subset sorted from them (not recorded which). Receptors were obtained from a man younger than 30 who had mild COVID-19 (a few samples of this study predate the infection). Cell type and time point are not known.

There are a few counts of this clonotype. The chain links TRBV12-3 or TRBV12-4 to TRBJ2-7, with D perhaps matching TRBD1 (7 bases). The CDR3 totals 14 residues. Trimming stripped 6 bases from V and 7 bases from J, with 19 bases between. CDR3 sequence: CASSPDREVREQYV. CDR3 sequence (DNA): TGTGCCAGCAGCCCCGACAGGGAGGTGAGGGAGCAGTACGTC.

J is TRBJ2-7 and V is TRBV6-2 or TRBV6-3; D assignment may be TRBD1 or TRBD2 (5 bases each). Germline CDR1 reads MNHEY; CDR2 reads SVGEGT. This CDR3 comprises 13 residues. The V and J ends lost 2 bases and 5 bases respectively, with 10 bases between them. The CDR3 here is CASSYEGKHEQYF. As DNA, the CDR3 is TGTGCCAGCAGTTACGAGGGGAAACACGAGCAGTACTTC.

Details on this clonotype: Relative to the germline gene, one junction end is altered; a read error may explain this. V gene TRBV7-2 combines with J gene TRBJ2-1, with 7 bases lining up with TRBD1. Germline CDR1 reads SGHTA; CDR2 reads FQGNSA. The length of the CDR3 is 16 residues. CDR3 in DNA: TGTGCCAGCAGCTTGATGCAGGGGGTCGTGCTAAATGGGCAGTTCTTC. Protein: CASSLMQGVVLNGQFF. The full variable domain, completed using reference TRBV7-2 and TRBJ2-1, is GAGVSQSPSNKVTEKGKDVELRCDPISGHTALYWYRQSLGQGLEFLIYFQGNSAPDKSGLPSDRFSAERTGGSVSTLTIQRTQQEDSAVYLCASSLMQGVVLNGQFFGPGTRLTVL.

The chain is built from TRBV4-3 and TRBJ1-2, with 7 nucleotides matching TRBD1. V lost 4 bases and J lost 6; bases outside the gene matches: 8. This CDR3 is built from 14 residues. CDR1 is LGHNA, CDR2 YSLEER, per germline. CDR3 sequence reads: CASSRVEDRNGYTF. CDR3 coding DNA: TGCGCCAGCAGCCGAGTAGAGGACAGGAATGGCTACACCTTC.

The rearrangement joins TRBV7-2 to TRBJ1-2; TRBD1 might be the D (5 bases). CDR1 is SGHTA and CDR2 is FQGNSA in the germline V gene. Trimming cost V 3 bases and J 4 bases, with 9 bases left between them. The CDR3 loop spans 13 amino acids. CDR3 sequence reads: CASSFRDFYGYTF. DNA of the CDR3: TGTGCCAGCAGCTTCAGGGATTTCTATGGCTACACCTTC.

This clonotype was counted ten times or more. V and J are TRBV27 and TRBJ2-2; TRBD1 is a possible D gene (5 bases). Germline CDR1 and CDR2: MNHEY and SMNVEV (reference sequence). CDR3 size: 12 residues. Trimming shortened V by 10 bases and J by 6 bases, and 12 bases separated the two germline ends. The CDR3 DNA follows: TGTGCCACCTCCTGGGGCGCCGGGGAGCTGTTTTTT. Its protein product is CATSWGAGELFF.

The chain is built from TRBV29-1 and TRBJ2-3; 8 bases match TRBD1. Germline loops: CDR1 SQVTM, CDR2 ANQGSEA. V gave up 5 bases and J gave up 7 bases; unmatched junction bases: 8. CDR3 length: 13 amino acids. DNA for the CDR3: TGCAGCGTTTGGACAGGGTTCGGGAATACGCAGTATTTT. Translating gives CSVWTGFGNTQYF.

Only a few counts were recorded for this clonotype. The rearrangement links TRBV5-5 to TRBJ2-3; D is undetermined. Germline V gives CDR1 SGHKS, CDR2 YYEKEE (reference sequence). V dropped 0 bases and J dropped 1 base, with 12 bases sitting between them. The CDR3 loop spans 16 amino acids. The CDR3 nucleotides read TGTGCCAGCAGCTTGGCCAGTACAGCCGGCACAGATACGCAGTATTTT. Translating gives CASSLASTAGTDTQYF. Full variable domain (missing parts from reference TRBV5-5 and TRBJ2-3): DAGVTQSPTHLIKTRGQQVTLRCSPISGHKSVSWYQQVLGQGPQFIFQYYEKEERGRGNFPDRFSARQFPNYSSELNVNALLLGDSALYLCASSLASTAGTDTQYFGPGTRLTVL.

This clonotype was picked up a small number of times. The chain uses TRBV5-6 and TRBJ2-1, with D perhaps TRBD2 (5 bases). The V and J ends lost 0 bases and 7 bases respectively, with 14 bases between them. CDR3 length: 15 amino acids. The germline V gene encodes CDR1 SGHDT and CDR2 YYEEEE. DNA of the CDR3: TGTGCCAGCAGCTTGGCCGGGTTTTCGGGGAATGAGCAGTTCTTC. Residues: CASSLAGFSGNEQFF.

There are a few counts of this clonotype. J is TRBJ1-3 and V is TRBV7-8; D not certain. Germline V gene data show CDR1 as SGHVS and CDR2 as FQNEAQ. There are 16 residues in the CDR3. The V end lost 5 bases, the J end lost 6 bases, and 20 bases lay between the germline ends. This CDR3 reads CASSPTRLTPANTIYF. The CDR3 DNA is TGTGCCAGCAGCCCGACCCGACTTACACCAGCAAACACCATATATTTT.

In its sample, this clonotype was seen a few times. The chain joins TRBV6-2 or TRBV6-3 to TRBJ1-1; TRBD1 matches 7 bases. In germline, CDR1 is MNHEY, CDR2 SVGEGT. The junction had 13 bases not matched to a gene; V was cut back by 5 bases and J by 1 base. This CDR3 is built from 17 residues. CDR3 loop: CASSPFRVRTGNTEAFF. In DNA form, the CDR3 reads TGTGCCAGCAGTCCTTTTCGGGTCCGGACAGGGAACACTGAAGCTTTCTTT.

This clonotype was recorded a few times. The chain recombines TRBV9 with TRBJ2-3; TRBD1 matches 8 bases. Germline V CDR1 and CDR2: SGDLS, YYNGEE. The CDR3 runs to 16 residues. Germline trimming cut 4 bases from V and 4 bases from J; bases unmatched to any gene: 11. The DNA of the CDR3 is TGTGCCAGCAGCCCCCGGCTAGGACAGGGCGCAGATACGCAGTATTTT. Protein product: CASSPRLGQGADTQYF. The variable domain in full, with the rest retrieved from reference TRBV9 and TRBJ2-3, is DSGVTQTPKHLITATGQRVTLRCSPRSGDLSVYWYQQSLDQGLQFLIQYYNGEERAKGNILERFSAQQFPDLHSELNLSSLELGDSALYFCASSPRLGQGADTQYFGPGTRLTVL.

This clonotype was counted ten times or more. The DNA for the CDR3 is TGCGCCAGCAGCGCGGGGGTCACAGATACGCAGTATTTT. This sequence encodes CASSAGVTDTQYF. The chain has TRBV4-1 and TRBJ2-3, with 7 nucleotides matching TRBD2. The ends lost 5 bases at V and 2 bases at J; junction bases unmatched: 1. The CDR3 runs to 13 residues. Germline CDR1 reads MGHRA; CDR2 reads YSYEKL.

V is TRBV24-1 and J is TRBJ1-2; 7 positions agree with TRBD1. The CDR3 is made up of 13 amino acids. Germline CDR1 and CDR2: KGHDR and SFDVKD. With 3 bases clipped from V and 8 bases from J, the junction kept 5 bases outside the gene matches. The CDR3 region is CATSDPTGWGYTF. The CDR3 nucleotides read TGTGCCACCAGTGATCCGACAGGGTGGGGCTACACCTTC.

The chain links TRBV7-8 to TRBJ1-1; possibly TRBD1 for D (5 bases). The CDR3 consists of 15 residues. Germline CDR1 and CDR2: SGHVS and FQNEAQ. With 5 bases removed from V and 3 bases from J, the gap between germline ends came to 16 bases. The CDR3 here is CASSGRGVWDTEAFF. The CDR3, as DNA: TGTGCCAGCAGCGGGAGGGGAGTGTGGGACACTGAAGCTTTCTTT. Filled out from reference TRBV7-8 and TRBJ1-1, the complete variable domain reads GAGVSQSPRYKVAKRGQDVALRCDPISGHVSLFWYQQALGQGPEFLTYFQNEAQLDKSGLPSDRFFAERPEGSVSTLKIQRTQQEDSAVYLCASSGRGVWDTEAFFGQGTRLTVV.

In its sample, this clonotype was seen many times. One end of the junction fails to match germline, which may point to a read error. The V call is TRBV12-3 or TRBV12-4, the J call TRBJ2-7; TRBD1 matches 9 bases. The CDR3 runs to 13 residues. Written as DNA, the CDR3 is TGCGCCAGCAGCTTGGGACAGGGCTACGAGCAGTACTTC. As protein: CASSLGQGYEQYF.